The 12 T cell receptor beta chains presented below share a single source sample, sequenced in a study of blood T cell repertoires in COVID-19. TCRdb's copy holds only in-frame clones and misses some; the assay was immunoSEQ multiplex PCR. The table includes 200,000 to 250,000 clones, 84% detected once. The sequencing sample was made of peripheral blood. These receptors were taken from a woman of 80 years or more with COVID-19, enrolled during active disease.

This rearrangement joins TRBV28 to TRBJ2-1; 7 bases map to TRBD1. The germline V gene encodes CDR1 MDHEN and CDR2 SYDVKM. This CDR3 region has 15 residues. V shed 4 bases, J shed 3 bases, and the junction held 6 bases outside the gene matches. The CDR3 nucleotides are TGTGCCAGCAGTTCTCCCGGACAGGTCTACAATGAGCAGTTCTTC. It translates to CASSSPGQVYNEQFF. Combining the CDR3 with reference TRBV28 and TRBJ2-1 gives the whole variable domain DVKVTQSSRYLVKRTGEKVFLECVQDMDHENMFWYRQDPGLGLRLIYFSYDVKMKEKGDIPEGYSVSREKKERFSLILESASTNQTSMYLCASSSPGQVYNEQFFGPGTRLTVL.

The CDR3 region has the DNA TGCAGTGCTTGGGACTCCATTGAGCAGTTCTTC. Protein: CSAWDSIEQFF. The chain joins TRBV20-1 to TRBJ2-1; D is perhaps TRBD2 (6 bases). V was cut by 5 bases and J by 9 bases, with 11 bases left in between. CDR3 length equals 11 residues. Germline lookup yields CDR1 DFQATT and CDR2 SNEGSKA (reference sequence).

J is TRBJ1-2 and V is TRBV5-1; 7 bases agree with TRBD1. Germline loops: CDR1 SGHRS, CDR2 YFSETQ. The CDR3 covers 14 residues. After removal of 4 bases from V and 6 bases from J, the junction contained 9 bases not matched to a gene. DNA of the CDR3: TGCGCCAGCAGCCCCACAGGGGACTTTAATGGCTACACCTTC. Translating gives CASSPTGDFNGYTF.

This clone occurred once. The J gene is TRBJ1-2, the V gene TRBV29-1, with 7 bases identical to TRBD1. The V gene's germline CDR1 is SQVTM and CDR2 ANQGSEA. The V segment lost 0 bases and the J segment 8 bases; nucleotides outside the gene matches: 6. This CDR3 has 13 amino acids. The CDR3 nucleotides are TGCAGCGTTGAAGAGGGCAGGGGGAAAGGCTACACCTTC. Protein sequence: CSVEEGRGKGYTF.

The chain recombines TRBV12-5 with TRBJ1-6, with D unclear. Germline loops: CDR1 LGHNT, CDR2 FRNRAP. V lost 7 bases to trimming and J lost 0 bases, with 10 bases between them. The CDR3 length is 15 residues. CDR3 residues: CASVLDSSYNSPLHF. CDR3 nucleotide sequence: TGTGCTAGTGTCCTCGATAGCTCCTATAATTCACCCCTCCACTTT.

The rearrangement joins TRBV5-4 to TRBJ2-7, with a weak D call TRBD2 (5 bases). Trimming removed 6 bases from V and 3 bases from J, with 16 bases in between. The CDR3 loop spans 14 amino acids. CDR1 and CDR2 (germline): SGHNT, YYREEE (reference sequence). The CDR3 here is CASNLRGNRYEQYF. DNA of the CDR3: TGTGCCAGCAACCTCCGAGGGAACCGCTACGAGCAGTACTTC.

The CDR3 loop is CASSPTEARGSPLHF. CDR3 coding DNA: TGTGCCAGCAGCCCGACGGAAGCAAGAGGTTCACCCCTCCACTTT. This rearrangement joins TRBV7-9 to TRBJ1-6; D is unresolved. V lost 5 bases and J 9 bases, leaving 17 bases between the germline ends. From germline, CDR1 is SEHNR and CDR2 FQNEAQ (reference sequence). This CDR3 spans 15 amino acids.

This rearrangement joins TRBV11-2 to TRBJ1-1; tentative D call: TRBD1 (5 bases). Deletions cut 5 bases from V and 6 bases from J, with 13 bases between. The CDR3 extends over 13 amino acids. Germline assignment: CDR1 SGHAT and CDR2 FQNNGV. CDR3 nucleotide sequence: TGTGCCAGCAGCGCGGGGGAAATCGCTGAAGCTTTCTTT. Translating it yields CASSAGEIAEAFF.

The rearrangement joins TRBV5-1 to TRBJ1-5; 7 bases are shared with TRBD1. Germline CDR1 is SGHRS and CDR2 is YFSETQ. V was clipped by 0 bases and J by 3 bases; unmatched bases: 6. This CDR3 spans 16 amino acids. CDR3 coding DNA: TGCGCCAGCAGCTTGGGGGACAGACACCTCAATCAGCCCCAGCATTTT. Translation: CASSLGDRHLNQPQHF.

The chain combines TRBV5-8 with TRBJ2-6; D is possibly TRBD2 (5 bases). The CDR3 covers 17 residues. Germline assignment: CDR1 SGHTS and CDR2 YDEGEE. V shed 4 bases and J shed 0 bases, with 14 bases lying between them. The CDR3 DNA sequence: TGTGCCAGCAGCCACAACCCGGGGTACTCTGGGGCCAACGTCCTGACTTTC. This translates into CASSHNPGYSGANVLTF.

Here the CDR3 reads CASRESATNEKLFF. The CDR3 nucleotides are TGTGCCAGCAGAGAGAGCGCAACTAATGAAAAACTGTTTTTT. This chain uses TRBV25-1 with TRBJ1-4; D not resolved. The germline V gene encodes CDR1 MGHDK and CDR2 SYGVNS. V dropped 6 bases and J dropped 0 bases, with 8 bases sitting between them. This CDR3 is built from 14 residues.

The chain links TRBV5-1 to TRBJ2-1; 10 nucleotides match TRBD2. Trimming at V came to 3 bases and at J to 4 bases, leaving 10 bases not matched to a gene. The CDR3 consists of 17 residues. CDR1 SGHRS and CDR2 YFSETQ come from the germline V gene. The CDR3 protein is CASSSTGSGGFYNEQFF. CDR3 bases: TGCGCCAGCAGCTCGACAGGTAGCGGGGGGTTTTACAATGAGCAGTTCTTC.